Listed below are T cell receptor beta chains from one sample, sequenced in a study of blood T cell repertoires in COVID-19. Only in-frame clones appear in the TCRdb table, and some are missing; sequencing was by immunoSEQ multiplex PCR. This table holds 300,000 to 400,000 clones, about 87% found once. Sequencing was done on a sample of peripheral blood. Source of these receptors: a man aged 25 to 40 with COVID-19, enrolled during active disease. Both conserved end residues are part of each CDR3. D genes are given only for firm matches. Clone sizes are given selectively: once, few, many, or a class where the clone is expanded.

D gene	clone size	J gene	V gene	CDR3 length	CDR3 DNA	CDR3 protein
TRBD1	-	TRBJ1-1	TRBV28	15	TGTGCCAGCAGATCACCGGGGGACAGGGCCACTGAAGCTTTCTTT	CASRSPGDRATEAFF
TRBD2	-	TRBJ2-7	TRBV7-6	16	TGTGCCAGCAGCACCGCCGGGATAGCGGGGTTGGGTGAGCAGTACTTC	CASSTAGIAGLGEQYF
TRBD1	-	TRBJ2-7	TRBV9	14	TGTGCCAGCAGCGAAGGGGACAGCTCCTACGAGCAGTACTTC	CASSEGDSSYEQYF
TRBD2	few	TRBJ2-7	TRBV7-3	13	TGTGCCAGCAGCCAAGCGGGGAACTACGTCCAGTACTTC	CASSQAGNYVQYF
-	-	TRBJ2-7	TRBV7-9	14	TGTGCCAGCAGCTCCCTGCTCCAGGTTTACGAGCAGTACTTC	CASSSLLQVYEQYF
TRBD2	-	TRBJ2-1	TRBV2	15	TGTGCCAGCAGTGAACGGACTAGCTCCTACAATGAGCAGTTCTTC	CASSERTSSYNEQFF
-	-	TRBJ1-2	TRBV6-2/TRBV6-3	12	TGTGCCAGCAGTTACTCGACTCTCAGCTACACCTTC	CASSYSTLSYTF
-	-	TRBJ1-5	TRBV28	12	TGTGCCAGCGAGATTAGCAATCAGCCCCAGCATTTT	CASEISNQPQHF
-	few	TRBJ1-2	TRBV4-3	16	TGCGCCAGCAGCCAAGTAAACCGAGGGCTTAACTATGGCTACACCTTC	CASSQVNRGLNYGYTF
TRBD1	-	TRBJ1-6	TRBV11-2	16	TGTGCCAGCAGCCCCGGCCAAGGGACAGGGAATTCACCCCTCCACTTT	CASSPGQGTGNSPLHF
-	once	TRBJ1-2	TRBV10-3	15	TGTGCCATCAGTGAAGGTCAGGGGTATAACTATGGCTACACCTTC	CAISEGQGYNYGYTF
-	-	TRBJ2-7	TRBV5-6	13	TGTGCCAGCAGCTTGCAGGTCCGCTACGAGCAGTACTTC	CASSLQVRYEQYF
-	-	TRBJ2-3	TRBV14	14	TGTGCCAGCAGCCAAGATCTAGGAACAGATACGCAGTATTTT	CASSQDLGTDTQYF
TRBD2	-	TRBJ2-1	TRBV19	15	TGTGCCAGTATCGGGCTAGCGGGGGACATCAATGAGCAGTTCTTC	CASIGLAGDINEQFF
-	-	TRBJ2-7	TRBV4-1	15	TGCGCCAGCAGCCAAAGATCCGAGGATAGATACGAGCAGTACTTC	CASSQRSEDRYEQYF
-	-	TRBJ1-1	TRBV9	15	TGTGCCAGCAGCGTAGAATCGGGCGGGGGGTCGATAGCTTTCTTT	CASSVESGGGSIAFF
-	-	TRBJ2-7	TRBV18	13	TGTGCCAGCTCACGAGGGCTTGAGGACGAGCAGTACTTC	CASSRGLEDEQYF
-	-	TRBJ1-4	TRBV7-9	14	TGTGCCAGCAGCTTGGCCGGGGGTGAAGAAAAACTGTTTTTT	CASSLAGGEEKLFF
-	-	TRBJ2-3	TRBV2	15	TGTGCCAGCAGGTGGGGGGATGGGGGCACAGATACGCAGTATTTT	CASRWGDGGTDTQYF
-	-	TRBJ2-5	TRBV9	13	TGTGCCAGCAGCGTAGCAGGTGTTGAGACCCAGTACTTC	CASSVAGVETQYF
-	once	TRBJ1-1	TRBV10-3	14	TGTGCCATCAGGAAAGGACGGGAGGCAACTGAAGCTTTCTTT	CAIRKGREATEAFF
-	-	TRBJ1-3	TRBV5-6	14	TGTGCCAGCAGCCGAGAGGTCTCTGGAAACACCATATATTTT	CASSREVSGNTIYF
-	-	TRBJ1-2	TRBV19	15	TGTGCCAGTAGTATGTGGACAGACAATAACTATGGCTACACCTTC	CASSMWTDNNYGYTF
TRBD1	-	TRBJ2-7	TRBV5-6	14	TGTGCCAGCAGCCCCGGGACAGTTTCCCTCGAGCAGTACTTC	CASSPGTVSLEQYF